Here is one TCR beta chain with its context. The sample belongs to a study of blood T cell repertoires in COVID-19. Across the whole study: Samples of COVID-19 (acute and convalescent) were obtained from the United States, Italy and Spain.

Assignment of participants to cohorts was predicated upon participant-reported clinical history. Someone with COVID-19 had been met by exposed participants within 2 weeks before study entry. Method: immunoSEQ multiplex PCR; TCRdb's copy keeps in-frame clones and lacks some. The table has 200,000 to 300,000 clones, over 75% seen once; the top ten hold 3.1%. The CDR3 contains 17 residues. J was trimmed by 1 base and V by 8 bases; bases with no gene match: 11. Germline loops: CDR1 SGHTA, CDR2 FQGNSA. This sequence joins TRBV7-2 and TRBJ2-5; the match to TRBD2 covers 12 bases. This TCR derives from a woman between 40 and 50 years old who had been exposed to COVID-19. Material for sequencing was PBMCs or T cells enriched from blood (not recorded which). CDR3 residues: CASAPLGTSGFQETQYF. CDR3 bases: TGTGCCAGCGCCCCTTTGGGGACTAGCGGGTTCCAAGAGACCCAGTACTTC.